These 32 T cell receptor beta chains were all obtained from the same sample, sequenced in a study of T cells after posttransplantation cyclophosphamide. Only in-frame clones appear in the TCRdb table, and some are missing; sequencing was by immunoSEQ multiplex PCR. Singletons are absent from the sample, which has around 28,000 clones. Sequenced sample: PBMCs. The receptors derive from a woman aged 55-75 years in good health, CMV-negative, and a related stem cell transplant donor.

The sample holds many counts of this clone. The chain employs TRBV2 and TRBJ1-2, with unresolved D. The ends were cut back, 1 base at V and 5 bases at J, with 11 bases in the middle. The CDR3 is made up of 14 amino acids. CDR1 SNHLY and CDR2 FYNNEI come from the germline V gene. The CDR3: CASSEVLGGYGYTF. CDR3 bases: TGTGCCAGCAGTGAAGTACTAGGTGGATATGGCTACACCTTC. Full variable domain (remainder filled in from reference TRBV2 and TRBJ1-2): EPEVTQTPSHQVTQMGQEVILRCVPISNHLYFYWYRQILGQKVEFLVSFYNNEISEKSEIFDDQFSVERPDGSNFTLKIRSTKLEDSAMYFCASSEVLGGYGYTFGSGTRLTVV.

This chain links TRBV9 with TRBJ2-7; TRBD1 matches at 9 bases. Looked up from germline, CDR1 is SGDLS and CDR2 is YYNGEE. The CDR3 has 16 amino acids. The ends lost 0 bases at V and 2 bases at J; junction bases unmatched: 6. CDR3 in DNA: TGTGCCAGCAGCGTAGCAGGGACAGGGAGTCCCTACGAGCAGTACTTC. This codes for CASSVAGTGSPYEQYF.

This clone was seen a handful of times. The CDR3 DNA follows: TGTGCCGGTAGTAGCGGGGGGCGACAAGAGACCCAGTACTTC. It encodes CAGSSGGRQETQYF. V gene TRBV6-2 or TRBV6-3 combines with J gene TRBJ2-5; 10 bases fit TRBD2. Trimming removed 11 bases from V and 2 bases from J; junction bases left unmatched: 8. From germline, CDR1 is MNHEY and CDR2 SVGEGT. The CDR3 covers 14 residues.

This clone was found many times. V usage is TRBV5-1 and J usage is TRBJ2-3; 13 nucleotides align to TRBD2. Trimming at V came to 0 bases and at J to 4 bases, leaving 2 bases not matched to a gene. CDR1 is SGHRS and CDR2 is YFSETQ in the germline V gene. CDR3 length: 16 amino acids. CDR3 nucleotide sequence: TGCGCCAGCAGCTTGGGACTAGCGGGAGGAGCAGATACGCAGTATTTT. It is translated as CASSLGLAGGADTQYF.

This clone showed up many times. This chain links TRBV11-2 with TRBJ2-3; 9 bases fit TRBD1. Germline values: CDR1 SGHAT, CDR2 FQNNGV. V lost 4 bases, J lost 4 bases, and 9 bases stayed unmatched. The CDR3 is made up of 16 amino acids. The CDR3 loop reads CASSYHPGQGADTQYF. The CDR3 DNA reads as TGTGCCAGCAGCTACCACCCGGGACAGGGCGCAGATACGCAGTATTTT.

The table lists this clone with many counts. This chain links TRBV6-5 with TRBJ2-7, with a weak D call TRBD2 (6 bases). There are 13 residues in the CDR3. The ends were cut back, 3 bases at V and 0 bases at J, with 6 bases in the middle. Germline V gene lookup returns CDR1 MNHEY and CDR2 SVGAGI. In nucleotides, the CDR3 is TGTGCCAGCAGTTATAGCGGCTCCTACGAGCAGTACTTC. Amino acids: CASSYSGSYEQYF.

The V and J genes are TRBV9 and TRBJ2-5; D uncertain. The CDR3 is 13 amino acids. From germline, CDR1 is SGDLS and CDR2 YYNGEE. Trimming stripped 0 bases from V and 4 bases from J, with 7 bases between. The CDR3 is CASSVDSRETQYF. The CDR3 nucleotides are TGTGCCAGCAGCGTAGATAGCCGAGAGACCCAGTACTTC. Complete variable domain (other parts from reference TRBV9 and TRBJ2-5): DSGVTQTPKHLITATGQRVTLRCSPRSGDLSVYWYQQSLDQGLQFLIQYYNGEERAKGNILERFSAQQFPDLHSELNLSSLELGDSALYFCASSVDSRETQYFGPGTRLLVL.

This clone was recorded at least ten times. CDR3: CASSASAGGKGQYF. In nucleotides, the CDR3 is TGTGCCAGCAGTGCGTCAGCGGGGGGAAAGGGGCAGTACTTC. The chain employs TRBV28 and TRBJ2-7, with 9 nucleotides matching TRBD2. CDR3 length equals 14 residues. V was clipped by 5 bases and J by 9 bases; unmatched bases: 11. Germline-derived CDR1 and CDR2 are MDHEN and SYDVKM. Full variable domain (outside the CDR3, taken from reference TRBV28 and TRBJ2-7): DVKVTQSSRYLVKRTGEKVFLECVQDMDHENMFWYRQDPGLGLRLIYFSYDVKMKEKGDIPEGYSVSREKKERFSLILESASTNQTSMYLCASSASAGGKGQYFGPGTRLTVT.

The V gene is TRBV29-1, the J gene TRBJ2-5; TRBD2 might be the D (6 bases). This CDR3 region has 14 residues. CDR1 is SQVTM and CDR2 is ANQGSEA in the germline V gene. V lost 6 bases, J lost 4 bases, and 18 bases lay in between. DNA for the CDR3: TGCAGCGTCTCCCGAGTGGCGGGATCAGAGACCCAGTACTTC. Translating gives CSVSRVAGSETQYF.

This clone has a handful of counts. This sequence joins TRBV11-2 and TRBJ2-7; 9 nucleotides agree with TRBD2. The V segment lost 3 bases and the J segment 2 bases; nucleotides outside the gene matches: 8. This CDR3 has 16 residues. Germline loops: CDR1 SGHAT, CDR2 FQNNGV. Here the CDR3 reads CASSLNSGGPTYEQYF. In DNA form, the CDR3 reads TGTGCCAGCAGCTTGAATAGCGGGGGACCAACCTACGAGCAGTACTTC.

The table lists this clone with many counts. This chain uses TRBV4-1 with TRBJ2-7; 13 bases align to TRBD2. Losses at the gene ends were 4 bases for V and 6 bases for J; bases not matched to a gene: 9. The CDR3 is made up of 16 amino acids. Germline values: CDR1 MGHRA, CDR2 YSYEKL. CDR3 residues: CASSPTGTSGIGEQYF. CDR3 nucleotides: TGCGCCAGCAGCCCAACCGGGACTAGCGGGATTGGCGAGCAGTACTTC.

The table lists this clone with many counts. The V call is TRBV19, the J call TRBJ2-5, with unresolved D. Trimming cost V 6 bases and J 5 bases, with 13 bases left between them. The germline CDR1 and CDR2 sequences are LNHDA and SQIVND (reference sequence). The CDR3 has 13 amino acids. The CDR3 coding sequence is TGTGCCAGTAGCTCTCTATCCGGGGAGACCCAGTACTTC. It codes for CASSSLSGETQYF.

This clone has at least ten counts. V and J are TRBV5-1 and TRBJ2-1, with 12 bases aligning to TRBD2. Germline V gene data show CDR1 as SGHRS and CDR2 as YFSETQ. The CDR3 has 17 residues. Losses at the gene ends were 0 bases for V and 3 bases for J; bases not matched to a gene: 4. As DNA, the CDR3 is TGCGCCAGCAGCTTGGCCCCTAGCGGGAGGGTCTACAATGAGCAGTTCTTC. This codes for CASSLAPSGRVYNEQFF.

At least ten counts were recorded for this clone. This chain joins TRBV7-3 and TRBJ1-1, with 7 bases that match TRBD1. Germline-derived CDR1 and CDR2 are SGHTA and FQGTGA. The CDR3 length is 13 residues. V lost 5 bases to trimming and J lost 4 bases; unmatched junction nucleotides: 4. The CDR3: CASSAQGSTEAFF. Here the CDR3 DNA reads TGTGCCAGCAGCGCACAGGGGTCCACTGAAGCTTTCTTT.

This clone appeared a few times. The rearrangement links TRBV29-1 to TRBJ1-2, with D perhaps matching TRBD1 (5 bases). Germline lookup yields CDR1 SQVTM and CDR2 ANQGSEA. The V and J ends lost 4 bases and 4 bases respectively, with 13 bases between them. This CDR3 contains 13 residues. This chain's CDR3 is CSVGSGGSYGYTF. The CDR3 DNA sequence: TGCAGCGTTGGATCGGGGGGTAGCTATGGCTACACCTTC.

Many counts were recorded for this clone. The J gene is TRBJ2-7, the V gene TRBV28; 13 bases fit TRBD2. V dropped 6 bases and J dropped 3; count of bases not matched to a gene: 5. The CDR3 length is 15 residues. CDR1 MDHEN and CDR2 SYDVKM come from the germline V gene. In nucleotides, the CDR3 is TGTGCCAGCAGGAGGACTAGCGGGAGAAACTACGAGCAGTACTTC. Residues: CASRRTSGRNYEQYF.

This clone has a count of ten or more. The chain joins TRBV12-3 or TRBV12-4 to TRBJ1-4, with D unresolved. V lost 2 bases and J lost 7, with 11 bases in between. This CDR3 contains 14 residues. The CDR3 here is CASSLFLRGEKLFF. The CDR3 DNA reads TGTGCCAGCAGTTTATTCCTACGGGGTGAAAAACTGTTTTTT.

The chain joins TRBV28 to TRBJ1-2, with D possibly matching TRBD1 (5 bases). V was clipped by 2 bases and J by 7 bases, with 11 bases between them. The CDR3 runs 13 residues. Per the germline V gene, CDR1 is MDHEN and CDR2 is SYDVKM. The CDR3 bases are TGTGCCAGCAGTTTAGGACACCCGGGTGGCTACACCTTC. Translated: CASSLGHPGGYTF.

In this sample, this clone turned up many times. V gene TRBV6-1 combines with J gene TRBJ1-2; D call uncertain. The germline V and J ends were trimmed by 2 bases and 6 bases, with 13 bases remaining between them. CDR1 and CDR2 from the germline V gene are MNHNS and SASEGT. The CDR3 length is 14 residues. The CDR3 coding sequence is TGTGCCAGCAGTGAACGCGACTCCCTCGATGGCTACACCTTC. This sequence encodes CASSERDSLDGYTF.

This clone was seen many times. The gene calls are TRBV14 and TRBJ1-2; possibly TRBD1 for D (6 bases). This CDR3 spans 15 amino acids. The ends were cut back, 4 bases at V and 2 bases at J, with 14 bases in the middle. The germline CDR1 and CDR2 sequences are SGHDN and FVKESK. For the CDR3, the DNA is TGTGCCAGCAGCCCGACGACAGGTCGAAACTATGGCTACACCTTC. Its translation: CASSPTTGRNYGYTF.

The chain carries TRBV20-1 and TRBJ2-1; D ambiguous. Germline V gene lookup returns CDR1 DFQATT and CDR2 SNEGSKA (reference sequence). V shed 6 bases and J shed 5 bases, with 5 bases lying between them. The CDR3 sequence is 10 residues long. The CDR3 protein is CSAPDNEQFF. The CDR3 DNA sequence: TGCAGTGCCCCAGACAATGAGCAGTTCTTC.

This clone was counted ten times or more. The CDR3 loop is CASTPWEGTNEKLFF. In DNA form, the CDR3 reads TGTGCCAGCACCCCCTGGGAGGGGACTAATGAAAAACTGTTTTTT. This chain uses TRBV6-1 with TRBJ1-4, with TRBD1 as a possible D gene (5 bases). CDR1 is MNHNS, CDR2 SASEGT, per germline. The length of the CDR3 is 15 residues. Between the trimmed V and J ends, which lost 7 bases and 2 bases, there was a span of 14 bases.

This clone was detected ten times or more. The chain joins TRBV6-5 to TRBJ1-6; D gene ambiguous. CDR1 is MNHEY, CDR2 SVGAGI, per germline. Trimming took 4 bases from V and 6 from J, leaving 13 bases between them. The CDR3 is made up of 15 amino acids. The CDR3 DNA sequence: TGTGCCAGCAGTTTAAAGCCGGGTAGTAATTCACCCCTCCACTTT. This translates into CASSLKPGSNSPLHF.

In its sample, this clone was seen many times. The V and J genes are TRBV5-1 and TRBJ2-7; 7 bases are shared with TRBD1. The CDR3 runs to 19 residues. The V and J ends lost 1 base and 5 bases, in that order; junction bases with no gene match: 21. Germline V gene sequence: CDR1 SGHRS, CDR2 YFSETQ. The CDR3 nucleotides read TGCGCCAGCAGCTTGAGGAGACAGGGCCCGTCGAGAGGGTCGGACGAGCAGTACTTC. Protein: CASSLRRQGPSRGSDEQYF.

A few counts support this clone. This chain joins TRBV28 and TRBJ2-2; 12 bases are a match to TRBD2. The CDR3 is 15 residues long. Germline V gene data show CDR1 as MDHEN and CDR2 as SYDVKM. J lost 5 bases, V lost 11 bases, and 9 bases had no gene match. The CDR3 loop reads CAGGLAGSGTGELFF. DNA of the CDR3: TGTGCCGGAGGACTAGCGGGATCGGGTACCGGGGAGCTGTTTTTT.

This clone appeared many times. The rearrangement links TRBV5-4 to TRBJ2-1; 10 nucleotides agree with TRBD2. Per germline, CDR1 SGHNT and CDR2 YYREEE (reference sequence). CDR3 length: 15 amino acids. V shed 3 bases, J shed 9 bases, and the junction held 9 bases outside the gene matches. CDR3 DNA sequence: TGTGCCAGCAGCTCGGCCACTAGCGGGATGAGTGAGCAGTTCTTC. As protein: CASSSATSGMSEQFF.

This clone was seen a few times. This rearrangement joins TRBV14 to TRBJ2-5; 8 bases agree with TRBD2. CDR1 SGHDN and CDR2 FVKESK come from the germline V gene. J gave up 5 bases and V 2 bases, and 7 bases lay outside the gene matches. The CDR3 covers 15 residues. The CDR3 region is CASSQWGLEGETQYF. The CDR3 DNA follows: TGTGCCAGCAGCCAATGGGGACTAGAGGGTGAGACCCAGTACTTC.

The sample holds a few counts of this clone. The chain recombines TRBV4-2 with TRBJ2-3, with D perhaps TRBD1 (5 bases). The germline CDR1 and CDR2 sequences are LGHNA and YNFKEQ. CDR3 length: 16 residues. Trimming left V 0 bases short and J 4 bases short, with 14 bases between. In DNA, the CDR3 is TGTGCCAGCAGCCAAGATCCCAGGGTTTTATCAGATACGCAGTATTTT. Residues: CASSQDPRVLSDTQYF.

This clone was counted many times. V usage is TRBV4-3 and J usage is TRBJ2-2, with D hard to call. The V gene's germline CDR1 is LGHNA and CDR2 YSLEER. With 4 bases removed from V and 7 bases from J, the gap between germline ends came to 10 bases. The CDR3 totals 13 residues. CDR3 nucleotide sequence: TGCGCCAGCAGCCTTTACCGAGGCGGGGAGCTGTTTTTT. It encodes CASSLYRGGELFF.

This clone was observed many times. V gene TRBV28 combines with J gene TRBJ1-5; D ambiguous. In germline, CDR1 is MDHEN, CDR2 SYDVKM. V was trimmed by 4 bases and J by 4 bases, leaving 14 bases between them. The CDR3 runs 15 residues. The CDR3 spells CASSSPRQVNQPQHF. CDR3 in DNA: TGTGCCAGCAGTTCCCCTCGCCAGGTAAATCAGCCCCAGCATTTT.

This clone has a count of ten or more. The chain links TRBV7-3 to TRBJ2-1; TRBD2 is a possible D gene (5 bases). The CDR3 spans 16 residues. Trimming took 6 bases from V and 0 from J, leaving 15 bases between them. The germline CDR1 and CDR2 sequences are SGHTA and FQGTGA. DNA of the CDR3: TGTGCCAGCAGTAGTTTTGCGGGCAGCTCCTACAATGAGCAGTTCTTC. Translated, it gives CASSSFAGSSYNEQFF.

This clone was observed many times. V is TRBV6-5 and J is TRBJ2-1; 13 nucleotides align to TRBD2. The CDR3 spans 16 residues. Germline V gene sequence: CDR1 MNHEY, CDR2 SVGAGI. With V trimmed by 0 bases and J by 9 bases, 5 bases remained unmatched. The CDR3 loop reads CASSYSGLAGDGEQFF. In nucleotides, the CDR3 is TGTGCCAGCAGTTACTCAGGACTAGCGGGAGACGGTGAGCAGTTCTTC.